This T cell receptor beta chain was found in a study of blood T cell repertoires in COVID-19 (dated by TCRdb to 2020 to 2022). In the study overall: Samples from collaborators originated in the United States, Italy and Spain and spanned both the acute and convalescent phases of COVID-19. The repertoires were made available in a free public database intended to serve as a resource for research on the immune response to SARS-CoV-2. The dataset comprised deeply sampled blood TCRbeta repertoires from subjects exposed to, actively infected with, or recovered from COVID-19. HLA class I and class II types, where available, came from metadata supplied by the sample provider rather than from assay-based typing. Sample metadata almost always included a de-identified subject ID, COVID-19 status, age in years and sex. The prospective study material was composed of cDNA or gDNA derived from T cells, B-cell-depleted T cells, or PBMCs. Samples came from the ongoing ImmuneRACE study (first 160 participants) plus 1,254 subjects from 6 global collaborators. General findings and caveats noted by the study authors: The amount of clinical and demographic metadata varied by source and participant and was provided uncurated.

Each collaborating institution followed its own protocols to collect whole blood in K2EDTA tubes. For TCRbeta analysis, collaborator samples were shipped as frozen whole blood, as isolated PBMCs, or as DNA extracted from either sample type. TCRbeta CDR3 regions were amplified from genomic DNA using the immunoSEQ Assay, a bias-controlled multiplex PCR. In the authors' own workflow: Within the assay, amplification of reference gene primers was used to estimate how many nucleated cells each sample contained. To quantify the absolute abundance of each unique TCRbeta CDR3 rearrangement, sequence reads were collapsed and filtered. Productive Simpson clonality was computed per sample as the square root of Simpson's diversity index over productive rearrangements. Here the immuneACCESS table is served through TCRdb, limited to in-frame sequences with V and J called. Missing clones are a known gap in these copies; in checked studies unresolved V genes cover under half, and the rest lacks a known reason. V and J calls and clone size are given by that table; D and trimming were obtained from the DNA. This sample lists under 45,000 clones; around four fifths were detected once. About an eighth of the sample comes from the top ten.

To note about this clone: What this receptor recognizes is not known. No base quality values were provided; no much bigger clone lies one nucleotide off.

There are 15 amino acids in the CDR3, from cysteine to phenylalanine inclusive. Just the 45-base CDR3 DNA is kept, in frame starting at base 1. CDR1 and CDR2, per the germline V gene, are MDHEN and SYDVKM. Compared with germline, V lacks 6 bases and J lacks 5 bases; bases without a gene match: 8. The receptor comes from a human donor in a cohort sampled during active COVID-19. In this chain, TRBV28 is recombined with TRBJ2-2; TRBD1 lines up with 8 middle nucleotides. The sample taken for sequencing was peripheral blood. DNA sequence: TGTGCCAGCAGCTCTCGACAGGGGCGTACCGGGGAGCTGTTTTTT. The encoded protein is CASSSRQGRTGELFF.